This T cell receptor beta chain stems from a study of multiple sclerosis patients with progressive multifocal leukoencephalopathy. General study findings and limits: Lower normalized Shannon entropy suggested reduced TRB diversity in most PML patients. It is unclear whether the findings reflect JC virus infection or general immunocompromise.

Time point defined: before natalizumab initiation. Germline V gene sequence: CDR1 MNHEY, CDR2 SVGAGI. Between the trimmed V and J ends, which lost 7 bases and 4 bases, there was a span of 7 bases. The CDR3 runs 11 residues. Sequencing was at survey level. Produced via immunoSEQ multiplex PCR; TCRdb's table is partial and in-frame only. The table shows approximately 27,000 clones, with around 89% occurring only once. Of note for this clone: Its antigen is unidentified.

The TCR originated in a human donor with multiple sclerosis. V usage is TRBV6-5 and J usage is TRBJ1-2; D gene uncertain. Material for sequencing was PBMCs. The CDR3 loop reads CASNSRYGYTF. The CDR3 region has the DNA TGTGCCAGCAATTCCCGCTATGGCTACACCTTC.